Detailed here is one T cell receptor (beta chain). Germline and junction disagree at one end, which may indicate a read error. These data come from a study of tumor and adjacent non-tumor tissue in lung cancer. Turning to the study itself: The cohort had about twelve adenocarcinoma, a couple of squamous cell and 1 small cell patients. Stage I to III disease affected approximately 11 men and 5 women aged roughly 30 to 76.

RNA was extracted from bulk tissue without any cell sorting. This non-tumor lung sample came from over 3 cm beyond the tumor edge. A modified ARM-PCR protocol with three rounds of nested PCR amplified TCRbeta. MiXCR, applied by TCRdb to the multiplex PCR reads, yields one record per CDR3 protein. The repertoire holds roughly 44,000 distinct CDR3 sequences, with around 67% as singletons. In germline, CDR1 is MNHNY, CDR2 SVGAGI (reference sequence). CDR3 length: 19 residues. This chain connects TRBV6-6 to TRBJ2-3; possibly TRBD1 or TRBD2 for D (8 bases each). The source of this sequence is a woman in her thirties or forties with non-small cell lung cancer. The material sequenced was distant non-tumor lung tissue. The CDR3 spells CVSSYSGGTGGTSTDTQYF. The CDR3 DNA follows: TGTGTCAGCAGCTACTCGGGAGGGACAGGCGGTACTAGTACAGATACGCAGTATTTT.